Listed below are T cell receptor beta chains from one sample, sequenced in a study of chemoradiotherapy in HPV16-positive cancers. Some clones are missing from TCRdb's copy, which holds only in-frame ones; the method was immunoSEQ multiplex PCR. This repertoire shows about 4,000 clones, roughly 94% found once; its top ten account for about 3.5%. Source: tumor tissue, taken from a patient who underwent chemoradiotherapy. The source is a human donor with HPV-associated anogenital cancer. Both conserved end residues are part of each CDR3. A D gene is named only where the DNA matches it firmly.

>TRBD1|TRBJ1-1|TRBV9
CASSVNPDRDGTEAFF
>-|TRBJ1-4|TRBV7-2
CASSSFATNEKLFF
>-|TRBJ1-2|TRBV4-1
CASSQASYGYTF
>-|TRBJ1-1|TRBV6-6
CASSSGGKTEAFF
>-|TRBJ1-1|TRBV5-1
CASSLEPGLSAAFF
>-|TRBJ2-3|TRBV5-6
CASSRRLGVDTQYF
>TRBD1|TRBJ1-1|TRBV6-6
CASSKDRGPTEAFF
>-|TRBJ2-7|TRBV2
CASSRTVSYEQYF
>TRBD2|TRBJ2-2|TRBV5-4
CASSLSSGRNTGELFF
>TRBD1|TRBJ1-2|TRBV7-2
CASSPLPGQGVANYGYTF
>TRBD2|TRBJ2-5|TRBV28
CASSPSRSGRALGETQYF
>TRBD1|TRBJ2-2|TRBV5-6
CASTRTGGSGELFF
>TRBD1|TRBJ1-3|TRBV27
CASSPNTGGRGNTIYF
>-|TRBJ2-5|TRBV6-5
CASTLSGRAGETQYF